This TCR beta chain was found in a study of cytomegalovirus exposure and HLA in healthy donors. General study points: Sequencing likely caused a cluster of highly shared sequence variants. Most TCR sequences were uncommon, yet certain public TCRs appeared in many donors. A missense DCLRE1C variant was associated with V- and J-gene trimming of TCR beta chains in a later analysis, and an independent cohort replicated the association. A later examination showed that TCR association rates differed by HLA locus, with DRB1 most and HLA-C fewest.

Use of 60 Vbeta and 13 Jbeta primers characterized the PCR. The method was immunoSEQ multiplex PCR; TCRdb's version includes in-frame clones alone and lacks a portion of them. The sample includes under 150,000 clones, 75% to 80% seen only once; the top ten take 5.5% to 7%. Remarks on this clone: No antigen is known for it.

The TCR comes from a woman in her thirties or forties in good health and CMV-seropositive. Sequencing was done on a sample of PBMCs.

CDR3 amino acids: CASSSRLAGTGTQYF. CDR3 nucleotide sequence: TGTGCCAGCAGCTCCCGTTTAGCGGGAACAGGGACCCAGTACTTC. The chain couples TRBV7-6 to TRBJ2-5; 8 bases are shared with TRBD2. This CDR3 comprises 15 residues. Per the germline V gene, CDR1 is SGHVS and CDR2 is FNYEAQ. J was trimmed by 7 bases and V by 4 bases; bases with no gene match: 11. Using reference TRBV7-6 and TRBJ2-5 for the parts outside the CDR3, the full variable domain is GAGVSQSPRYKVTKRGQDVALRCDPISGHVSLYWYRQALGQGPEFLTYFNYEAQQDKSGLPNDRFSAERPEGSISTLTIQRTEQRDSAMYRCASSSRLAGTGTQYFGPGTRLLVL.